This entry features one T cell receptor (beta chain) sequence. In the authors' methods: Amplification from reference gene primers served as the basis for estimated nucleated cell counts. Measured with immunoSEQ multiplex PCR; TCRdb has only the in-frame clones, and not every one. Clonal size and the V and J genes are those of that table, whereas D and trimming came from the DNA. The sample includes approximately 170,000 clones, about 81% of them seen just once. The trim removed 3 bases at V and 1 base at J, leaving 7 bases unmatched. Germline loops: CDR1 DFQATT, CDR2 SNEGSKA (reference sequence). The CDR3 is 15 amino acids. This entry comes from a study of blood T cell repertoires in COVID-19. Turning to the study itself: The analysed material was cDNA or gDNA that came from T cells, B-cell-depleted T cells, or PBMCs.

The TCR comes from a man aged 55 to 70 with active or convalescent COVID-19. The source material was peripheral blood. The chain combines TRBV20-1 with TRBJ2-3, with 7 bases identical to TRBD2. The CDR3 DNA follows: TGCAGTGCTAGTCGGGGGGAGGGACGCACAGATACGCAGTATTTT. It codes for CSASRGEGRTDTQYF.